These 21 T cell receptor beta chains originate from one sample sequenced in a study of regulatory T cells in long-lasting Graves disease. Time point described: persistent/refractory GD, antithyroid drugs over 5 years with positive TRAb. PBMC RNA was the source of the TCR library. Libraries of TCR beta came from iRepertoire HTBI primers plus Arm-PCR of CDR3 regions. MiXCR, run by TCRdb on the multiplex PCR reads, gives a single entry per CDR3 protein. Here the sample spans about 430,000 distinct CDR3 sequences, around 23% being singletons. This sample comprised peripheral blood mononuclear cells (PBMCs), obtained when the disease was refractory, from a patient treated with antithyroid drugs. These receptors were collected from a female donor with Graves disease.

This clonotype was observed many times. The rearrangement joins TRBV28 to TRBJ1-1; 10 positions match TRBD1. V shed 6 bases, J shed 0 bases, and the junction held 10 bases outside the gene matches. This CDR3 spans 17 amino acids. Germline V gene data show CDR1 as MDHEN and CDR2 as SYDVKM. The CDR3 protein is CASRFDRGPGMNTEAFF. In DNA, the CDR3 is TGTGCCAGCAGATTTGACAGGGGGCCTGGGATGAACACTGAAGCTTTCTTT.

V usage is TRBV18 and J usage is TRBJ1-5; D unresolved. Trimming pared 3 bases from V and 9 bases from J, leaving 15 bases between. Germline CDR1 and CDR2: KGHSH and LQKENI. CDR3 length: 14 residues. The CDR3 protein is CASSPDRTGSPQHF. For the CDR3, the DNA is TGTGCCAGCTCACCGGATAGGACGGGGTCGCCCCAGCATTTT.

The V call is TRBV4-1, the J call TRBJ1-5; D is uncertain. The CDR3 loop spans 16 amino acids. The germline V gene has CDR1 MGHRA and CDR2 YSYEKL. V was cut by 0 bases and J by 4 bases, with 13 bases left in between. CDR3 sequence reads: CASSQEGWAANQPQHF. CDR3 nucleotide sequence: TGCGCCAGCAGCCAAGAGGGATGGGCAGCAAATCAGCCCCAGCATTTT.

Note on this clonotype: A much larger clone lies a single base off, so this may be a read error. The genes are TRBV12-3 or TRBV12-4 and TRBJ2-5; D tentatively reads TRBD1 or TRBD2 (5 bases each). The CDR3 is 17 residues long. Trimming took off 6 bases at V and 3 bases at J, with 23 bases between the two ends. As DNA, the CDR3 is TGTGCCAGCAGCCTTGAGTACCGGGGCAGGGAAAAAGAGACCCAGTACTTC. Translation: CASSLEYRGREKETQYF.

This clonotype has a count of ten or more. The V gene is TRBV6-1, the J gene TRBJ1-5; tentative D call: TRBD1 (5 bases). In germline, CDR1 is MNHNS, CDR2 SASEGT. The CDR3 length is 16 residues. With 5 bases removed from V and 0 bases from J, the gap between germline ends came to 14 bases. The CDR3 DNA sequence: TGTGCCAGCAGTCTTACAGGAGGCAATAGCAATCAGCCCCAGCATTTT. Translating gives CASSLTGGNSNQPQHF.

This clonotype was seen at least ten times. The J gene is TRBJ2-7, the V gene TRBV28; 9 bases are a match to TRBD1. Germline assignment: CDR1 MDHEN and CDR2 SYDVKM. This CDR3 spans 14 amino acids. After removal of 6 bases from V and 2 bases from J, the junction contained 5 bases not matched to a gene. Written as DNA, the CDR3 is TGTGCCAGCAGCGGACAGGGGAGGCCCTACGAGCAGTACTTC. Protein product: CASSGQGRPYEQYF.

There are a few counts of this clonotype. V is TRBV28 and J is TRBJ2-2; 7 nucleotides agree with TRBD1. The CDR3 length is 15 residues. Germline V CDR1 and CDR2: MDHEN, SYDVKM. V lost 6 bases to trimming and J lost 3 bases; unmatched junction nucleotides: 7. The CDR3 DNA is TGTGCCAGCAGCCACCGGGACAGCTACACCGGGGAGCTGTTTTTT. It codes for CASSHRDSYTGELFF.

The rearrangement uses TRBV5-1 and TRBJ1-1, with D unresolved. The CDR3 is 15 residues long. Trimming took off 0 bases at V and 4 bases at J, with 13 bases between the two ends. Per germline, CDR1 SGHRS and CDR2 YFSETQ. For the CDR3, the DNA is TGCGCCAGCAGCTTGGAAGGGCTATTGGGCACTGAAGCTTTCTTT. Translation gives CASSLEGLLGTEAFF.

This clonotype turned up a few times. A much larger clone is a single base away; this may be a read error. This chain links TRBV6-1 with TRBJ1-1, with 8 bases fitting TRBD1. This CDR3 has 15 residues. CDR1 and CDR2 (germline): MNHNS, SASEGT. The trim removed 6 bases at V and 4 bases at J, leaving 10 bases unmatched. The CDR3 loop reads CASSLESTGATEAFF. Here the CDR3 DNA reads TGTGCCAGCAGCCTCGAATCGACAGGGGCCACTGAAGCTTTCTTT.

This clonotype came up many times. The chain combines TRBV24-1 with TRBJ2-7; 8 nucleotides agree with TRBD1. Germline lookup yields CDR1 KGHDR and CDR2 SFDVKD. V was pared by 2 bases and J by 1 base, with 3 bases of the junction left unmatched. The CDR3 totals 15 residues. DNA of the CDR3: TGTGCCACCAGTGATTCCGGACAGGGTTCCTACGAGCAGTACTTC. Translated, it gives CATSDSGQGSYEQYF.

The chain employs TRBV2 and TRBJ2-7, with 8 nucleotides matching TRBD2. Per germline, CDR1 SNHLY and CDR2 FYNNEI. With V trimmed by 4 bases and J by 3 bases, 5 bases remained unmatched. The CDR3 is 14 residues long. The CDR3 DNA follows: TGTGCCAGCAGTGGGGGACGGGGGGGCTACGAGCAGTACTTC. As protein: CASSGGRGGYEQYF.

This clonotype was counted many times. The gene calls are TRBV29-1 and TRBJ2-7; D perhaps matches TRBD2 (6 bases). The V gene lost 7 bases and the J gene lost 2 bases, with 12 bases spanning the gap. This CDR3 spans 12 amino acids. CDR1 is SQVTM and CDR2 is ANQGSEA in the germline V gene. This CDR3 reads CSARRETYEQYF. DNA for the CDR3: TGCAGCGCCCGGAGGGAAACCTACGAGCAGTACTTC.

At least ten counts were recorded for this clonotype. The chain recombines TRBV20-1 with TRBJ1-1; no clear D. The germline V and J ends were trimmed by 3 bases and 0 bases, with 11 bases remaining between them. Looked up from germline, CDR1 is DFQATT and CDR2 is SNEGSKA (reference sequence). The CDR3 extends over 14 amino acids. The CDR3 here is CSARDRRLNTEAFF. The CDR3 DNA follows: TGCAGTGCTAGGGATCGCCGCCTGAACACTGAAGCTTTCTTT.

This clonotype was observed at least ten times. V usage is TRBV28 and J usage is TRBJ1-1; D is perhaps TRBD1 (5 bases). Germline CDR1 MDHEN, CDR2 SYDVKM. The CDR3 consists of 12 residues. V was trimmed by 5 bases and J by 6 bases, leaving 10 bases between them. CDR3 in amino acids: CASSITGAEAFF. The CDR3 nucleotides read TGTGCCAGCAGTATTACAGGTGCTGAAGCTTTCTTT.

The V call is TRBV7-9, the J call TRBJ1-1; D perhaps matches TRBD1 (5 bases). The CDR3 is made up of 13 amino acids. Trimming took off 6 bases at V and 5 bases at J, with 13 bases between the two ends. Germline lookup yields CDR1 SEHNR and CDR2 FQNEAQ (reference sequence). CDR3 sequence: CASRLGEGTEAFF. The CDR3 nucleotides are TGTGCCAGCAGGCTGGGGGAGGGAACTGAAGCTTTCTTT.

This clonotype was detected a few times. With a much larger clone just one base away, this may be a read error. V gene TRBV28 combines with J gene TRBJ2-2; D is unresolved. The V and J ends lost 10 bases and 5 bases respectively, with 11 bases between them. Germline-derived CDR1 and CDR2 are MDHEN and SYDVKM. This CDR3 contains 12 residues. The CDR3 sequence is CANQIDTGELFF. The DNA of the CDR3 is TGTGCCAACCAAATAGATACCGGGGAGCTGTTTTTT.

This chain links TRBV27 with TRBJ2-3; 7 bases match TRBD1. CDR1 is MNHEY, CDR2 SMNVEV, per germline (reference sequence). The CDR3 contains 17 residues. V was clipped by 6 bases and J by 2 bases; unmatched bases: 14. CDR3 coding DNA: TGTGCCAGCAGACAGAGAACGACAGGGCCCACCACAGATACGCAGTATTTT. Protein sequence: CASRQRTTGPTTDTQYF.

This clonotype was seen many times. This chain links TRBV12-3 or TRBV12-4 with TRBJ1-1; unclear D gene. The CDR3 totals 15 residues. The V gene lost 3 bases and the J gene lost 1 base, with 12 bases spanning the gap. The CDR3 is CASSFRLRGNTEAFF. CDR3 in DNA: TGTGCCAGCAGTTTTCGACTCCGGGGGAACACTGAAGCTTTCTTT.

This clonotype was recorded many times. The chain recombines TRBV10-3 with TRBJ2-2, with TRBD1 matching over 7 bases. CDR3 length: 17 residues. With 7 bases clipped from V and 0 bases from J, the junction kept 11 bases outside the gene matches. Germline lookup yields CDR1 ENHRY and CDR2 SYGVKD. The CDR3 is CAIMAARGQSNTGELFF. The DNA for the CDR3 is TGTGCCATCATGGCGGCCAGGGGACAGTCGAACACCGGGGAGCTGTTTTTT.

This clonotype came up a few times. The rearrangement links TRBV29-1 to TRBJ1-2; TRBD1 might be the D (6 bases). V lost 6 bases to trimming and J lost 0 bases, with 11 bases between them. This CDR3 has 13 residues. From germline, CDR1 is SQVTM and CDR2 ANQGSEA. CDR3 amino acids: CSVVTGPNYGYTF. CDR3 nucleotides: TGCAGCGTAGTGACAGGACCTAACTATGGCTACACCTTC. Complete variable domain (other parts from reference TRBV29-1 and TRBJ1-2): SAVISQKPSRDICQRGTSLTIQCQVDSQVTMMFWYRQQPGQSLTLIATANQGSEATYESGFVIDKFPISRPNLTFSTLTVSNMSPEDSSIYLCSVVTGPNYGYTFGSGTRLTVV.

This clonotype has a count of ten or more. J is TRBJ1-1 and V is TRBV28, with D hard to call. Germline-derived CDR1 and CDR2 are MDHEN and SYDVKM. V was shortened by 1 base and J by 6 bases, with 9 bases between the two germline ends. CDR3 size: 13 residues. The CDR3 DNA follows: TGTGCCAGCAGTTTATTCGGGGTTCCTGAAGCTTTCTTT. Translating gives CASSLFGVPEAFF.